What follows describes a single T cell receptor beta chain. Its antigen is unidentified. The sample comes from a study of CD8+CD57+ T cells in acquired aplastic anemia. Profiling that covered TCR beta VDJ and CDR3 relied on genomic DNA as its template. TCRdb analysed the reads with MiXCR anew, one entry per CDR3 protein. The sample lists under 200,000 distinct CDR3 sequences, more than 45% occurring once. CDR1 is SQVTM and CDR2 is ANQGSEA in the germline V gene. There are 13 residues in the CDR3. V shed 5 bases and J shed 0 bases, with 11 bases lying between them. Before being chosen for sequencing, patients had shown CD8+CD57+ cell expansion by flow cytometry. Patients were therapy-naive when their blood was sampled. Study-wide findings and caveats: Levels of CD8+ Simpson's diversity were not significantly distinct in patients versus controls. Fewer than 35 CD8+ CDR3 sequences occurred in both the patients and the controls.

The receptor was isolated from a human donor with aplastic anemia. The sequencing input was sorted CD4+, CD8+, or CD8+CD57+ T cells (not recorded which) from PBMCs. V is TRBV29-1 and J is TRBJ2-7; D possibly uses TRBD1 or TRBD2 (5 bases each). CDR3 in amino acids: CSVSGAISYEQYF. CDR3 nucleotide sequence: TGCAGCGTTTCCGGGGCTATCTCCTACGAGCAGTACTTC.